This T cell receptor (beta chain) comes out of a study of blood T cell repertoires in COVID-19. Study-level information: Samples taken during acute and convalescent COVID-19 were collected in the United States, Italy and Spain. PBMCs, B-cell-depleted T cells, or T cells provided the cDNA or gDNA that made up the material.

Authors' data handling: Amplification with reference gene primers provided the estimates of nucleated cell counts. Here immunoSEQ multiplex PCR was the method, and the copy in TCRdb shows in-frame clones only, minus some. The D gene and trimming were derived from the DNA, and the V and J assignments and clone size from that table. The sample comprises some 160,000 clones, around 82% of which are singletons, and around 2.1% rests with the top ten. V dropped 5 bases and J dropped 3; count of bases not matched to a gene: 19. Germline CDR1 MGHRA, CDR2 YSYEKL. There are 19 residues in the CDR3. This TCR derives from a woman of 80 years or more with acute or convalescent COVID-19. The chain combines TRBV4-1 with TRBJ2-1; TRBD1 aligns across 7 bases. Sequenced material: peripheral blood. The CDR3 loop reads CASSYDTQGQLAIYNEQFF. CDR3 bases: TGCGCCAGCAGCTATGATACCCAGGGACAGCTCGCGATCTACAATGAGCAGTTCTTC.